This entry lists 18 T cell receptor beta chains sequenced from one sample in a study of blood T cells in healthy people across ages. Combining a sample-barcoded 5' primer with a J-beta primer mix, a second PCR ran for roughly 7 to 12 cycles. TCRdb reprocessed the 5' RACE reads via MiXCR and lists one record per CDR3 protein. Here the sample spans 1.5 million to 2 million distinct CDR3 sequences, over 25% being singletons. Sample: blood. All receptors derive from a woman aged 25 to 45 in good health.

Points on this clonotype: This clone may be a read error of a much larger clone one base away. CDR3 region: CSAFDRGYGYTF. CDR3 coding DNA: TGCAGTGCTTTTGACAGGGGCTATGGCTACACCTTC. The rearrangement joins TRBV20-1 to TRBJ1-2, with TRBD1 identical over 8 bases. V shed 5 bases and J 4 bases; nucleotides not matched to a gene: 3. CDR3 length: 12 amino acids. The germline V gene encodes CDR1 DFQATT and CDR2 SNEGSKA (reference sequence).

The V and J genes are TRBV4-2 and TRBJ2-1; D remains ambiguous. This CDR3 spans 15 amino acids. From germline, CDR1 is LGHNA and CDR2 YNFKEQ. V was trimmed by 3 bases and J by 7 bases, leaving 16 bases between them. This CDR3 reads CASSQAPSMGNEQFF. CDR3 coding DNA: TGTGCCAGCAGCCAGGCACCCTCCATGGGGAATGAGCAGTTCTTC.

The chain is built from TRBV20-1 and TRBJ2-4; tentatively, D is TRBD1 (5 bases). V lost 3 bases and J 3 bases, leaving 9 bases between the germline ends. This CDR3 region has 13 residues. CDR1 and CDR2 from the germline V gene are DFQATT and SNEGSKA (reference sequence). CDR3 amino acids: CSASSRDKNIQYF. The CDR3 DNA reads TGCAGTGCTAGTTCCAGGGACAAAAACATTCAGTACTTC.

Only a few counts were recorded for this clonotype. The chain employs TRBV6-6 and TRBJ2-1; no clear D gene. Germline V CDR1 and CDR2: MNHNY, SVGAGI (reference sequence). The germline V and J ends were trimmed by 7 bases and 0 bases, with 13 bases remaining between them. The CDR3 contains 15 residues. The CDR3 DNA reads as TGTGCCAGCACCCCAACCGAAGGCTCCTACAATGAGCAGTTCTTC. Its protein product is CASTPTEGSYNEQFF.

This clonotype has only a few counts. The CDR3 loop reads CASSRASLGLYTF. The CDR3 bases are TGTGCCAGCAGTCGAGCGAGTTTGGGCCTCTACACCTTC. The chain has TRBV28 and TRBJ1-2; D remains ambiguous. Germline V gene lookup returns CDR1 MDHEN and CDR2 SYDVKM. The CDR3 runs to 13 residues. V gave up 5 bases and J gave up 10 bases, with 17 bases separating them.

This clonotype was observed a few times. The gene calls are TRBV2 and TRBJ2-5; 9 nucleotides agree with TRBD2. CDR3 size: 17 residues. Germline assignment: CDR1 SNHLY and CDR2 FYNNEI. The V gene end was trimmed by 1 base and the J gene end by 5 bases; junction bases not matched to a gene: 11. The CDR3 sequence: CASSEGFRGGARETQYF. DNA for the CDR3: TGTGCCAGCAGTGAAGGATTCCGCGGGGGGGCCCGTGAGACCCAGTACTTC. The whole variable domain, remainder taken from reference TRBV2 and TRBJ2-5, is EPEVTQTPSHQVTQMGQEVILRCVPISNHLYFYWYRQILGQKVEFLVSFYNNEISEKSEIFDDQFSVERPDGSNFTLKIRSTKLEDSAMYFCASSEGFRGGARETQYFGPGTRLLVL.

J is TRBJ2-1 and V is TRBV2; TRBD2 aligns across 8 bases. With V trimmed by 11 bases and J by 5 bases, 11 bases remained unmatched. Germline CDR1 SNHLY, CDR2 FYNNEI. This CDR3 has 14 residues. CDR3 DNA sequence: TGTGCCGGACGTAGCGGGGCTGGGCACAATGAGCAGTTCTTC. Its translation: CAGRSGAGHNEQFF. Filled out from reference TRBV2 and TRBJ2-1, the complete variable domain reads EPEVTQTPSHQVTQMGQEVILRCVPISNHLYFYWYRQILGQKVEFLVSFYNNEISEKSEIFDDQFSVERPDGSNFTLKIRSTKLEDSAMYFCAGRSGAGHNEQFFGPGTRLTVL.

This clonotype was detected a few times. The rearrangement links TRBV7-2 to TRBJ1-5, with TRBD1 matching over 7 bases. Germline values: CDR1 SGHTA, CDR2 FQGNSA. Trimming at V came to 1 base and at J to 2 bases, leaving 5 bases not matched to a gene. This CDR3 is 16 amino acids long. This CDR3 is CASSLGTGAGNQPQHF. The CDR3 DNA reads as TGTGCCAGCAGCTTAGGAACAGGGGCCGGCAATCAGCCCCAGCATTTT. Variable domain in full (rest from reference TRBV7-2 and TRBJ1-5): GAGVSQSPSNKVTEKGKDVELRCDPISGHTALYWYRQSLGQGLEFLIYFQGNSAPDKSGLPSDRFSAERTGGSVSTLTIQRTQQEDSAVYLCASSLGTGAGNQPQHFGDGTRLSIL.

This clonotype has more than one count but fewer than ten. A much larger clone sits a single nucleotide away, making a read error possible. The chain recombines TRBV29-1 with TRBJ2-4; 7 bases line up with TRBD2. Germline V gene data show CDR1 as SQVTM and CDR2 as ANQGSEA. V gave up 7 bases and J gave up 13 bases; unmatched junction bases: 16. The CDR3 is 13 residues long. The CDR3 DNA is TGCAGCGCGACTGGCGGGAGTTACAATGAGCAGTACTTC. It codes for CSATGGSYNEQYF.

The table lists this clonotype with a few counts. This sequence joins TRBV20-1 and TRBJ1-2, with 7 bases fitting TRBD1. V shed 5 bases, J shed 4 bases, and the junction held 7 bases outside the gene matches. In germline, CDR1 is DFQATT, CDR2 SNEGSKA (reference sequence). The CDR3 is 13 amino acids. The CDR3 DNA follows: TGCAGTGCTCCGAGACAGGGAGTCTATGGCTACACCTTC. It yields the protein CSAPRQGVYGYTF.

The chain is built from TRBV6-2 or TRBV6-3 and TRBJ1-1, with D unresolved. V lost 2 bases and J lost 3, with 13 bases in between. Germline V gene sequence: CDR1 MNHEY, CDR2 SVGEGT. The CDR3 totals 15 residues. The CDR3 DNA follows: TGTGCCAGCAGTTACCTTAGGAAACAGCACACTGAAGCTTTCTTT. Protein product: CASSYLRKQHTEAFF.

This chain connects TRBV27 to TRBJ1-2; perhaps TRBD1 as D (5 bases). Trimming removed 6 bases at V and 8 bases at J, with 13 bases between. CDR1 and CDR2 (germline): MNHEY, SMNVEV (reference sequence). CDR3 length equals 12 residues. CDR3 bases: TGTGCCAGCAGAAATGGGGGGAAAGGCTACACCTTC. This codes for CASRNGGKGYTF.

The rearrangement uses TRBV9 and TRBJ2-1; D gene uncertain. The V and J ends lost 6 bases and 3 bases respectively, with 13 bases between them. CDR3 length: 14 residues. Germline CDR1 is SGDLS and CDR2 is YYNGEE. The CDR3 region is CASKRLLYYNEQFF. The DNA for the CDR3 is TGTGCCAGCAAGCGTCTATTATACTACAATGAGCAGTTCTTC.

The V and J genes are TRBV20-1 and TRBJ1-1, with D uncertain. CDR1 is DFQATT and CDR2 is SNEGSKA in the germline V gene (reference sequence). Trimming stripped 3 bases from V and 6 bases from J, with 11 bases between. CDR3 length: 12 residues. CDR3 bases: TGCAGTGCTAGTGTCCCTAACGCTGAAGCTTTCTTT. It is translated as CSASVPNAEAFF.

The J gene is TRBJ1-1, the V gene TRBV20-1, with a tentative D call TRBD1 (5 bases). Germline V gene data show CDR1 as DFQATT and CDR2 as SNEGSKA (reference sequence). V was pared by 0 bases and J by 5 bases, with 19 bases between. This CDR3 comprises 16 residues. The CDR3 loop is CSARDLGAWGGTEAFF. The DNA of the CDR3 is TGCAGTGCTAGAGATCTTGGGGCCTGGGGAGGTACTGAAGCTTTCTTT.

This clonotype was observed a handful of times. A junction end diverges from the germline sequence, so it may reflect a read error. The CDR3 DNA reads TGTGCCTGCAGCTTATATCAGGGATGGGGCTACACCTTC. It is translated as CACSLYQGWGYTF. This chain links TRBV7-6 with TRBJ1-2; tentative D call: TRBD1 (5 bases). The CDR3 has 13 residues. The germline V gene has CDR1 SGHVS and CDR2 FNYEAQ. Together with reference TRBV7-6 and TRBJ1-2, the CDR3 gives the full variable domain: GAGVSQSPRYKVTKRGQDVALRCDPISGHVSLYWYRQALGQGPEFLTYFNYEAQQDKSGLPNDRFSAERPEGSISTLTIQRTEQRDSAMYRCACSLYQGWGYTFGSGTRLTVV.

This clonotype was found many times. The CDR3: CSVEVRGWDKNIQYF. The CDR3 bases are TGCAGCGTTGAAGTGCGGGGCTGGGACAAAAACATTCAGTACTTC. The rearrangement links TRBV29-1 to TRBJ2-4, with D possibly TRBD2 on 6 matching bases. The CDR3 length is 15 residues. Per germline, CDR1 SQVTM and CDR2 ANQGSEA. Trimming took 1 base from V and 3 from J, leaving 13 bases between them. Full variable domain (outside the CDR3, taken from reference TRBV29-1 and TRBJ2-4): SAVISQKPSRDICQRGTSLTIQCQVDSQVTMMFWYRQQPGQSLTLIATANQGSEATYESGFVIDKFPISRPNLTFSTLTVSNMSPEDSSIYLCSVEVRGWDKNIQYFGAGTRLSVL.

This clonotype was counted only a few times. The rearrangement links TRBV6-5 to TRBJ2-1; 9 nucleotides match TRBD2. The CDR3 is made up of 13 amino acids. The V segment lost 6 bases and the J segment 10 bases; nucleotides outside the gene matches: 7. The germline gives CDR1 MNHEY, CDR2 SVGAGI. This CDR3 is CASRRTSAWEQFF. DNA of the CDR3: TGTGCCAGCAGAAGGACTAGCGCGTGGGAGCAGTTCTTC.